This T cell receptor (beta chain) is drawn from a study of OX40 agonist ivuxolimab in advanced cancers. Study in general: Ivuxolimab, an agonistic anti-OX40 (CD134) antibody, was given to patients. Previous treatment with anti-PD-1, anti-PD-L1 or anti-CTLA-4 therapy was allowed; about 37% had received some.

Whole-study results and caveats: At 0.1 to 3.0 mg/kg, clonal expansion of CD4+ and CD8+ blood T cells had occurred by week 6. Among the lowest peripheral clonal expansion occurred in 0.1-3.0 mg/kg partial responders.

Losses at the gene ends were 6 bases for V and 7 bases for J; bases not matched to a gene: 11. CDR1 ENHRY and CDR2 SYGVKD come from the germline V gene. The CDR3 contains 15 residues. Data came from immunoSEQ multiplex PCR; TCRdb stores just in-frame clones and leaves some out. The table has under 85,000 clones, about 81% seen once. A word on this clone: Its matching antigen is unknown.

The material sequenced was CD4+ or CD8+ T cells sorted from blood, taken in a trial of the OX40 agonist ivuxolimab. The V call is TRBV10-3, the J call TRBJ1-1; 10 nucleotides align to TRBD1. This TCR derives from an adult with an advanced solid tumor such as melanoma, head and neck, liver or kidney cancer. CDR3 sequence reads: CAIRGTGDSLSEAFF. The CDR3, as DNA: TGTGCCATCAGGGGGACAGGGGACTCATTAAGTGAAGCTTTCTTT.